The clone carrying this T cell receptor (beta chain) came up many times. The data are from a study of early T cells in non-severe SARS-CoV-2 infection. At the level of the study: Unsorted whole-blood RNA was sequenced in bulk, leaving chains unpaired.

CDR1 is MNHNS and CDR2 is SASEGT in the germline V gene. J gave up 5 bases and V 2 bases, and 8 bases lay outside the gene matches. The length of the CDR3 is 15 residues. TCRdb analysed the 5' RACE reads with MiXCR anew, one entry per CDR3 protein. This sample has tens of thousands of distinct CDR3 sequences, with over 4.5% found just once. The chain uses TRBV6-1 and TRBJ1-1; 7 positions match TRBD1. The clonotype comes from an adult who was a healthcare worker with PCR-confirmed SARS-CoV-2 infection or an uninfected control (not recorded which). This specimen was whole blood, taken at baseline. CDR3 in amino acids: CASSEYRQGETEAFF. The CDR3, as DNA: TGTGCCAGCAGTGAATATCGACAGGGCGAGACTGAAGCTTTCTTT.